This T cell receptor (beta chain) came from a study of T cells in Graves' hyperthyroidism and ophthalmopathy. Amplification yielded TCR beta CDR3 regions, with RNA transcripts as the source. The HTBI primer set was used in a first-round RT-PCR of the TCR CDR3. TCRdb redid the calling of the multiplex PCR reads with MiXCR, one entry per CDR3 protein. The table has a few hundred thousand distinct CDR3 sequences, around 18% seen once. What was sequenced was blood. The sequence was collected from a man aged 35-49 years with Graves' hyperthyroidism.

CDR3 region: CASRKMDTEAFF. The CDR3 nucleotides are TGTGCCAGTAGGAAGATGGACACTGAAGCTTTCTTT. The rearrangement links TRBV19 to TRBJ1-1; D call uncertain. The CDR3 is made up of 12 amino acids. In germline, CDR1 is LNHDA, CDR2 SQIVND (reference sequence). V was cut by 6 bases and J by 3 bases, with 8 bases left in between. Full variable domain (remainder filled in from reference TRBV19 and TRBJ1-1): DGGITQSPKYLFRKEGQNVTLSCEQNLNHDAMYWYRQDPGQGLRLIYYSQIVNDFQKGDIAEGYSVSREKKESFPLTVTSAQKNPTAFYLCASRKMDTEAFFGQGTRLTVV.